Below are 22 T cell receptor beta chains sequenced from a single sample in a study of cytomegalovirus exposure and HLA in healthy donors (dated by TCRdb to about 2017). The library was prepared using the immunoSEQ multiplex PCR assay. TCRdb took over this immuneACCESS table, retaining in-frame rearrangements with V and J assigned. Such tables are incomplete; in checked studies, under half of the missing clones stem from an unresolved V gene, and the remainder is unexplained. The sample table lists about 90,000 clones, approximately 84% of them with a count of one. 12% of the sample comes from the top ten. Sequences were obtained from PBMCs. The receptor set was obtained from a woman under 30 in good health and CMV-seropositive.

This clone was observed a few times. The chain links TRBV30 to TRBJ1-4, with TRBD1 identical over 7 bases. Germline CDR1 reads GTSNPN; CDR2 reads SVGIG (reference sequence). V lost 4 bases, J lost 4 bases, and 12 bases stayed unmatched. The CDR3 loop spans 16 amino acids. This CDR3 is CAWTGQALGNNEKLFF. CDR3 nucleotide sequence: TGTGCCTGGACCGGACAGGCATTGGGGAATAATGAAAAACTGTTTTTT.

This clone came up a few times. The gene calls are TRBV28 and TRBJ2-2; 7 nucleotides line up with TRBD2. J lost 6 bases, V lost 6 bases, and 7 bases had no gene match. The CDR3 is 14 amino acids. The germline CDR1 and CDR2 sequences are MDHEN and SYDVKM. CDR3 coding DNA: TGTGCCAGCAGGCCGCAGGGAGGGGCCGGGGAGCTGTTTTTT. Translated: CASRPQGGAGELFF.

V is TRBV2 and J is TRBJ2-3; TRBD2 matches 12 bases. The CDR3 is 16 amino acids. Trimming took 6 bases from V and 2 from J; bases not matched to a gene: 6. Germline assignment: CDR1 SNHLY and CDR2 FYNNEI. CDR3 in amino acids: CASSPRTSGVTDTQYF. The CDR3 DNA sequence: TGTGCCAGCAGCCCTAGGACTAGCGGGGTCACAGATACGCAGTATTTT.

The CDR3 here is CASSLGGTGVNEQFF. The CDR3 DNA reads TGTGCCAGCAGCTTGGGGGGGACAGGGGTGAATGAGCAGTTCTTC. The chain employs TRBV5-6 and TRBJ2-1; TRBD1 matches at 10 bases. Germline V gene data show CDR1 as SGHDT and CDR2 as YYEEEE. The V and J ends lost 0 bases and 7 bases, in that order; junction bases with no gene match: 4. This CDR3 region has 15 residues.

The rearrangement uses TRBV6-6 and TRBJ1-1, with 9 bases identical to TRBD1. The CDR3 extends over 14 amino acids. Germline trimming cut 3 bases from V and 4 bases from J; bases unmatched to any gene: 3. Germline V lookup: CDR1 MNHNY, CDR2 SVGAGI (reference sequence). For the CDR3, the DNA is TGTGCCAGCAGTTATGACAGGGGGAGCACTGAAGCTTTCTTT. It encodes CASSYDRGSTEAFF.

The chain has TRBV19 and TRBJ2-7; 9 bases match TRBD2. The CDR3 has 18 residues. Germline CDR1 reads LNHDA; CDR2 reads SQIVND (reference sequence). The ends lost 3 bases at V and 0 bases at J; junction bases unmatched: 12. CDR3 amino acids: CASSIFGAGAGGSYEQYF. CDR3 DNA: TGTGCCAGTAGTATTTTCGGGGCTGGAGCGGGGGGCTCCTACGAGCAGTACTTC.

The chain employs TRBV19 and TRBJ1-5, with D possibly matching TRBD1 (5 bases). Trimming removed 4 bases at V and 5 bases at J, with 18 bases between. Looked up from germline, CDR1 is LNHDA and CDR2 is SQIVND (reference sequence). There are 16 residues in the CDR3. CDR3 in amino acids: CASSTPLVRVDQPQHF. In nucleotides, the CDR3 is TGTGCCAGTAGTACTCCGTTAGTCAGGGTGGATCAGCCCCAGCATTTT.

The chain employs TRBV5-1 and TRBJ2-3; D might be TRBD2 (5 bases). CDR1 and CDR2 from the germline V gene are SGHRS and YFSETQ. Trimming pared 5 bases from V and 0 bases from J, leaving 16 bases between. CDR3 size: 16 residues. The CDR3 loop reads CASSRTGSHSTDTQYF. CDR3 DNA: TGCGCCAGCAGTAGGACTGGAAGCCACAGCACAGATACGCAGTATTTT. Full variable domain (outside the CDR3, taken from reference TRBV5-1 and TRBJ2-3): KAGVTQTPRYLIKTRGQQVTLSCSPISGHRSVSWYQQTPGQGLQFLFEYFSETQRNKGNFPGRFSGRQFSNSRSEMNVSTLELGDSALYLCASSRTGSHSTDTQYFGPGTRLTVL.

The chain recombines TRBV10-2 with TRBJ2-7, with D maybe TRBD1 (6 bases). Germline V CDR1 and CDR2: WSHSY, SAAADI. V was clipped by 6 bases and J by 5 bases, with 11 bases between them. This CDR3 comprises 12 residues. The CDR3 DNA reads as TGCGCCAGCAGACAGGGTAACAACGAGCAGTACTTC. This gives the protein CASRQGNNEQYF.

The V call is TRBV6-6, the J call TRBJ2-1; TRBD2 matches at 10 bases. In germline, CDR1 is MNHNY, CDR2 SVGAGI (reference sequence). This CDR3 has 15 residues. V lost 6 bases and J lost 7; bases outside the gene matches: 9. CDR3 nucleotide sequence: TGTGCCAGCAGGTACCCAGCGGGGGGGCCGAATGAGCAGTTCTTC. This translates into CASRYPAGGPNEQFF.

The chain couples TRBV27 to TRBJ2-7, with 12 bases lining up with TRBD2. The V and J ends lost 4 bases and 0 bases, in that order; junction bases with no gene match: 4. Looked up from germline, CDR1 is MNHEY and CDR2 is SMNVEV (reference sequence). The CDR3 spans 16 residues. CDR3 DNA: TGTGCCAGCAGTTCAGGACTAGCGGGGAGCTCCTACGAGCAGTACTTC. Translation gives CASSSGLAGSSYEQYF.

This sequence joins TRBV13 and TRBJ2-7; 8 bases map to TRBD1. The CDR3 has 14 residues. CDR1 is PRHDT, CDR2 FYEKMQ, per germline (reference sequence). The junction had 5 bases not matched to a gene; V was cut back by 0 bases and J by 7 bases. In DNA, the CDR3 is TGTGCCAGCAGCTTAGGGACAGGGGCCCGGGAGCAGTACTTC. Amino acid sequence: CASSLGTGAREQYF.

This clone was seen more than once but under ten times. The chain couples TRBV19 to TRBJ2-1; D not certain. CDR1 and CDR2 (germline): LNHDA, SQIVND (reference sequence). This CDR3 has 13 amino acids. Trimming cost V 4 bases and J 3 bases, with 7 bases left between them. This chain's CDR3 is CASSTEHYNEQFF. CDR3 DNA: TGTGCCAGTAGTACGGAGCACTACAATGAGCAGTTCTTC.

The chain has TRBV10-3 and TRBJ1-5; TRBD1 matches 11 bases. The V segment lost 0 bases and the J segment 7 bases; nucleotides outside the gene matches: 5. This CDR3 spans 16 amino acids. Looked up from germline, CDR1 is ENHRY and CDR2 is SYGVKD. The DNA of the CDR3 is TGTGCCATCAGTGAGTCGAGGGACAGGGGGAACCAGCCCCAGCATTTT. This gives the protein CAISESRDRGNQPQHF.

The chain has TRBV2 and TRBJ2-7, with 7 bases identical to TRBD1. The CDR3 contains 13 residues. CDR1 SNHLY and CDR2 FYNNEI come from the germline V gene. Unmatched junction bases numbered 10, after V lost 9 bases and J lost 5 bases. The CDR3 loop is CARQTGNEDEQYF. The CDR3 region has the DNA TGTGCCAGACAGACAGGGAATGAGGACGAGCAGTACTTC.

The gene calls are TRBV7-7 and TRBJ2-3; 9 bases are shared with TRBD1. The CDR3 has 15 amino acids. Trimming cost V 4 bases and J 1 base; bases outside gene matches: 3. The germline V gene encodes CDR1 SSHAT and CDR2 FNYEAQ (reference sequence). CDR3 region: CASSSGTGRTDTQYF. The DNA of the CDR3 is TGTGCCAGCAGCTCTGGGACAGGGCGCACAGATACGCAGTATTTT.

The chain combines TRBV10-3 with TRBJ2-1; 12 nucleotides line up with TRBD1. After removal of 2 bases from V and 7 bases from J, the junction contained 3 bases not matched to a gene. Germline V lookup: CDR1 ENHRY, CDR2 SYGVKD. The CDR3 is made up of 15 amino acids. The CDR3 sequence: CAISERGQGANEQFF. The CDR3 DNA reads as TGTGCCATCAGTGAGCGGGGACAGGGGGCTAATGAGCAGTTCTTC.

The chain is built from TRBV6-1 and TRBJ1-1; TRBD1 is a possible D gene (5 bases). Germline lookup yields CDR1 MNHNS and CDR2 SASEGT. The CDR3 is 14 amino acids. V lost 8 bases to trimming and J lost 1 base, with 14 bases between them. The CDR3 DNA reads as TGTGCCAGCTTCTTCCGGGGGAGGAACACTGAAGCTTTCTTT. Its translation is CASFFRGRNTEAFF.

The chain combines TRBV7-3 with TRBJ1-1, with a tentative D call TRBD1 (6 bases). This CDR3 has 14 residues. Germline V gene data show CDR1 as SGHTA and CDR2 as FQGTGA. Trimming cost V 5 bases and J 7 bases, with 17 bases left between them. CDR3 region: CASSREPGESEAFF. The CDR3 DNA reads as TGTGCCAGCAGCCGAGAGCCAGGGGAAAGTGAAGCTTTCTTT.

The genes are TRBV10-1 and TRBJ2-1; 8 nucleotides agree with TRBD2. The CDR3 is 15 amino acids. Germline-derived CDR1 and CDR2 are WNHNN and SYGVQD (reference sequence). Trimming took 4 bases from V and 2 from J; bases not matched to a gene: 4. The CDR3, as DNA: TGCGCCAGCAGTGTTTTGCGGGGGGCCTACAATGAGCAGTTCTTC. It codes for CASSVLRGAYNEQFF.

The chain links TRBV5-6 to TRBJ1-6; perhaps TRBD1 as D (6 bases). CDR3 size: 14 residues. Germline V CDR1 and CDR2: SGHDT, YYEEEE. The V gene lost 3 bases and the J gene lost 10 bases, with 14 bases spanning the gap. The CDR3 coding sequence is TGTGCCAGCAGCTCCACAGGGAGTACGTCACCCCTCCACTTT. Translation: CASSSTGSTSPLHF.

This chain connects TRBV7-2 to TRBJ2-7, with 12 bases lining up with TRBD1. Germline V lookup: CDR1 SGHTA, CDR2 FQGNSA. Losses at the gene ends were 5 bases for V and 7 bases for J; bases not matched to a gene: 9. This CDR3 region has 15 residues. Here the CDR3 DNA reads TGTGCCAGCAGCCAAGGGACAGGGGGCGTCATAGAGCAGTACTTC. It yields the protein CASSQGTGGVIEQYF.